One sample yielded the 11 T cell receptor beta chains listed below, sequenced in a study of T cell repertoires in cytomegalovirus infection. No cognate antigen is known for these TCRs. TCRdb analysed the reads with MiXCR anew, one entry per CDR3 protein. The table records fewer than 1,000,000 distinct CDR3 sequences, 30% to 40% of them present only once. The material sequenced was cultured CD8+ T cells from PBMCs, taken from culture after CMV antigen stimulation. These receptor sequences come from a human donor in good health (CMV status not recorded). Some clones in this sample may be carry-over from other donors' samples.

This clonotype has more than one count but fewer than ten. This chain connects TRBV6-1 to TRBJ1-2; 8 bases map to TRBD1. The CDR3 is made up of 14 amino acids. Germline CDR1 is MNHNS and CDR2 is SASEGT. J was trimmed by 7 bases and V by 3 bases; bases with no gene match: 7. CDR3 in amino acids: CASSELDREGGYTF. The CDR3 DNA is TGTGCCAGCAGTGAGTTGGACAGGGAAGGTGGCTACACCTTC.

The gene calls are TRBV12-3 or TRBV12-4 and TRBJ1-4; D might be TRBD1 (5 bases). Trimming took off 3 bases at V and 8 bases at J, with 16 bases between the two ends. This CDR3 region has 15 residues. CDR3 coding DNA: TGTGCCAGCAGTTTGTGGGGGGGGGGAACCGAAAAACTGTTTTTT. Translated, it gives CASSLWGGGTEKLFF.

The CDR3 sequence is CASSHRGTEYF. The DNA for the CDR3 is TGTGCCAGCAGCCACAGGGGTACAGAGTATTTT. The genes are TRBV7-9 and TRBJ2-3; the match to TRBD1 covers 7 bases. There are 11 residues in the CDR3. The V segment lost 5 bases and the J segment 13 bases; nucleotides outside the gene matches: 6. The V gene's germline CDR1 is SEHNR and CDR2 FQNEAQ (reference sequence).

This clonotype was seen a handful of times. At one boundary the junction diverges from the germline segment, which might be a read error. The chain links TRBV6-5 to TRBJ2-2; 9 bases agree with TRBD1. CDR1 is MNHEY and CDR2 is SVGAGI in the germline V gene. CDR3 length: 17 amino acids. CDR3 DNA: TGTGCCAGCAGTCACTCTGACAGGGGGGACTACACCGGGGAGCTGTTTTTT. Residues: CASSHSDRGDYTGELFF.

In DNA, the CDR3 is TGTGCCACCAGTGGCGGGGAAGTGAACACGGCTGAAGCTTTCTTT. It codes for CATSGGEVNTAEAFF. This chain joins TRBV24-1 and TRBJ1-1; no clear D. Trimming took off 5 bases at V and 6 bases at J, with 18 bases between the two ends. The CDR3 has 15 residues. Germline lookup yields CDR1 KGHDR and CDR2 SFDVKD.

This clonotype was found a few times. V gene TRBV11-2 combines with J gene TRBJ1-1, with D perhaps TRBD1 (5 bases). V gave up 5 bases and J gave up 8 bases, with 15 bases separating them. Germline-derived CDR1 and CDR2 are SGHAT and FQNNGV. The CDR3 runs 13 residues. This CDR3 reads CASSPGHPLEAFF. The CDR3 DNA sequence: TGTGCCAGCAGCCCAGGACACCCTTTAGAAGCTTTCTTT. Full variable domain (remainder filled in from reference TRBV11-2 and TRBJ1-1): EAGVAQSPRYKIIEKRQSVAFWCNPISGHATLYWYQQILGQGPKLLIQFQNNGVVDDSQLPKDRFSAERLKGVDSTLKIQPAKLEDSAVYLCASSPGHPLEAFFGQGTRLTVV.

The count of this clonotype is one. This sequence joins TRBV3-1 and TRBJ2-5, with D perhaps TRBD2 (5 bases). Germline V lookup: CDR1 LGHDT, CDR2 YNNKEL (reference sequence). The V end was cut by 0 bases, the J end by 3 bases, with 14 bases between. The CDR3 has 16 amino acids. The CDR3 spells CASSQDFGKPKETQYF. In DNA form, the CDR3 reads TGTGCCAGCAGCCAAGATTTCGGGAAGCCGAAAGAGACCCAGTACTTC.

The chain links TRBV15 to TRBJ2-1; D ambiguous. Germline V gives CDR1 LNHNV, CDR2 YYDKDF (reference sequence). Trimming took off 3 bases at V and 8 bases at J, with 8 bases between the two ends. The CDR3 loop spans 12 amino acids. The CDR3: CATSSGVDEQFF. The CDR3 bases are TGTGCCACCAGCAGTGGAGTCGATGAGCAGTTCTTC.

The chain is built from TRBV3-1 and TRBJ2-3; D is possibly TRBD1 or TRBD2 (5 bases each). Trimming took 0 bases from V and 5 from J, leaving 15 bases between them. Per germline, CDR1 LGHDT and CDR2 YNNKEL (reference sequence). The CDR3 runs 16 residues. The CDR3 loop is CASSQEGNGALDTQYF. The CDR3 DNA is TGTGCCAGCAGCCAAGAGGGAAACGGGGCCTTAGATACGCAGTATTTT.

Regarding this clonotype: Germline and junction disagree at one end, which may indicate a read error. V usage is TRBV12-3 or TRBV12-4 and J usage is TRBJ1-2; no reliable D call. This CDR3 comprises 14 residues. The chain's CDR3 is CASSFLLVDYSYTF. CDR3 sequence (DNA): TGTGCCAGCAGTTTTCTCCTTGTGGACTATAGCTACACCTTC.

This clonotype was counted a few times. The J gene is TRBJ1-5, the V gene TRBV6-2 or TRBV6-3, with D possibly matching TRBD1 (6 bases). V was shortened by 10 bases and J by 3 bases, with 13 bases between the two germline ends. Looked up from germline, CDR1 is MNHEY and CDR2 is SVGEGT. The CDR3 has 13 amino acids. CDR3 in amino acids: CATTGRANQPQHF. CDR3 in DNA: TGTGCCACAACAGGGAGGGCCAATCAGCCCCAGCATTTT.